The T cell receptor (beta chain) under discussion was sequenced for a study of Graves' ophthalmopathy and Graves' hyperthyroidism. In its sample, this clonotype was seen many times. Amplified TCR beta CDR3 regions were obtained using RNA transcripts as template. Amplification began with first-round RT-PCR using HTBI primers, then second-round multiplex PCR was performed. TCRdb called the multiplex PCR reads again in MiXCR, with one record for every CDR3 protein. The table lists around 340,000 distinct CDR3 sequences, 15% to 20% of them singletons. The CDR3 length is 15 residues. Germline loops: CDR1 LNHDA, CDR2 SQIVND (reference sequence). V shed 3 bases and J shed 0 bases, with 11 bases lying between them.

The chain combines TRBV19 with TRBJ1-1; D gene unclear. Sequenced input: peripheral blood. This receptor was identified in an adult man with Graves' ophthalmopathy. The CDR3 nucleotides are TGTGCCAGTAGTATGGCCAGCAGAATGAACACTGAAGCTTTCTTT. This translates into CASSMASRMNTEAFF.